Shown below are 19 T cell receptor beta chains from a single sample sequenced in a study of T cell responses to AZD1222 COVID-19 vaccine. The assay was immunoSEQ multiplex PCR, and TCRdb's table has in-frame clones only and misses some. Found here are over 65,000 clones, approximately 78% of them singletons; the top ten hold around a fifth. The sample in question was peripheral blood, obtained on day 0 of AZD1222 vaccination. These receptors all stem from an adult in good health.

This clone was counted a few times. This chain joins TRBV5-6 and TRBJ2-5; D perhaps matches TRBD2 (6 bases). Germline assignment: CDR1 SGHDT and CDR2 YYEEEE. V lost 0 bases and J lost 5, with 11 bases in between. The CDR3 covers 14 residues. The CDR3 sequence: CASSLVLAGETQYF. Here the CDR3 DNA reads TGTGCCAGCAGCTTGGTACTAGCAGGGGAGACCCAGTACTTC.

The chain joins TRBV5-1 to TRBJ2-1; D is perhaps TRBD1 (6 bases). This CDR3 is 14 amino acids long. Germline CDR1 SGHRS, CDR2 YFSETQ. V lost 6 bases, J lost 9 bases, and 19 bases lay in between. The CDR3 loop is CASTQGQSLSEQFF. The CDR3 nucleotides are TGCGCCAGCACCCAGGGGCAGTCATTAAGTGAGCAGTTCTTC.

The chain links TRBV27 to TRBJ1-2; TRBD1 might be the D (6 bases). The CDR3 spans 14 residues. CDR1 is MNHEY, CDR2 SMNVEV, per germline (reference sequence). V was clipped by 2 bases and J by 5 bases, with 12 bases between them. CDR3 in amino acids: CASSLVQGSYGYTF. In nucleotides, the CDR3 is TGTGCCAGCAGTTTAGTACAGGGCTCGTATGGCTACACCTTC.

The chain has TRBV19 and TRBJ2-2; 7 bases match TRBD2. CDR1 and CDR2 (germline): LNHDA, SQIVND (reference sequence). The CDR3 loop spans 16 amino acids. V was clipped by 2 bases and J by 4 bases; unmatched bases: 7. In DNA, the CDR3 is TGTGCCAGTAGTATATCGACTAGCCGCCTCACCGGGGAGCTGTTTTTT. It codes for CASSISTSRLTGELFF.

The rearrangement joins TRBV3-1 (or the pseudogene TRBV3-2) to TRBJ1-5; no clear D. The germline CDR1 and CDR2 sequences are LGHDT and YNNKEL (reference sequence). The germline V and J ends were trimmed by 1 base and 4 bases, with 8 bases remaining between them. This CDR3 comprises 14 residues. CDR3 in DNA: TGTGCCAGCAGCCAAGGGTCCGGAAATCAGCCCCAGCATTTT. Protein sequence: CASSQGSGNQPQHF.

In DNA form, the CDR3 reads TGCGCCAGCAGCGGCAGGGGTTGGCAGACCCAGTACTTC. It specifies CASSGRGWQTQYF. This chain joins TRBV10-1 and TRBJ2-5; D perhaps matches TRBD1 (6 bases). The CDR3 extends over 13 amino acids. Germline loops: CDR1 WNHNN, CDR2 SYGVQD (reference sequence). The V and J ends lost 6 bases and 6 bases respectively, with 14 bases between them.

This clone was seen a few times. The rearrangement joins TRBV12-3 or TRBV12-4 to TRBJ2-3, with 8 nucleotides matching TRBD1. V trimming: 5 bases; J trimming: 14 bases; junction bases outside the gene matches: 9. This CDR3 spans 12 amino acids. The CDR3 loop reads CASSRTGLNLYF. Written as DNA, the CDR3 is TGTGCCAGCAGTCGGACAGGGTTAAATTTGTATTTT.

This chain's CDR3 is CAWSRFNTEAFF. In nucleotides, the CDR3 is TGTGCCTGGTCGAGGTTTAACACTGAAGCTTTCTTT. The chain joins TRBV30 to TRBJ1-1; no clear D gene. With 5 bases removed from V and 2 bases from J, the gap between germline ends came to 9 bases. The CDR3 consists of 12 residues. The germline V gene has CDR1 GTSNPN and CDR2 SVGIG (reference sequence).

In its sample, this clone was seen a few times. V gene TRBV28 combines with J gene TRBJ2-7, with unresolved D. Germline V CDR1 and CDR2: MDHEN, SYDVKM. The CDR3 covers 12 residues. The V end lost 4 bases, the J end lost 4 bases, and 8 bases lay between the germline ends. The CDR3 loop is CASSSSLYEQYF. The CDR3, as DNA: TGTGCCAGCAGTTCATCCCTTTACGAGCAGTACTTC.

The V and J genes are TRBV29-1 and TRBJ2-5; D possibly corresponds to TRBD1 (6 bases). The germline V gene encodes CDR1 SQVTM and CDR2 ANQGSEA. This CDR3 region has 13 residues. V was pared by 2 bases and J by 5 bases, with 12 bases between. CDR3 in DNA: TGCAGCGTTGAAATAACAGGGCGGGAGACCCAGTACTTC. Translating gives CSVEITGRETQYF.

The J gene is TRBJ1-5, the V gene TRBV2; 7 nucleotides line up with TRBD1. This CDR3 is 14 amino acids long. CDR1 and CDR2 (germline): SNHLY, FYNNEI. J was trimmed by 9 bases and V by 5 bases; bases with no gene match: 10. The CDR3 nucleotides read TGTGCCAGCAGTAGGGACAGCCAAGGAAGGCCCCAGCATTTT. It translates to CASSRDSQGRPQHF.

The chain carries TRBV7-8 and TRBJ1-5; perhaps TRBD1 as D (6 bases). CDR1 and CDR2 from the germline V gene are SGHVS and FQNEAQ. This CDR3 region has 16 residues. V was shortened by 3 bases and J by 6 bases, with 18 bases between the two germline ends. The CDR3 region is CASSFNPGQISQPQHF. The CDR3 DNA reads TGTGCCAGCAGCTTTAATCCGGGACAAATTTCTCAGCCCCAGCATTTT. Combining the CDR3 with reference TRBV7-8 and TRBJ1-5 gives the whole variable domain GAGVSQSPRYKVAKRGQDVALRCDPISGHVSLFWYQQALGQGPEFLTYFQNEAQLDKSGLPSDRFFAERPEGSVSTLKIQRTQQEDSAVYLCASSFNPGQISQPQHFGDGTRLSIL.

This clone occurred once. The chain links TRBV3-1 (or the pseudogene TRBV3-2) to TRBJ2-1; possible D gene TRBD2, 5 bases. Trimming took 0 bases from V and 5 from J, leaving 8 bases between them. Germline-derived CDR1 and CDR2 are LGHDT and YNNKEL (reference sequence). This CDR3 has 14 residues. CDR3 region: CASSQDLANNEQFF. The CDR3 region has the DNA TGTGCCAGCAGCCAAGATCTAGCCAACAATGAGCAGTTCTTC.

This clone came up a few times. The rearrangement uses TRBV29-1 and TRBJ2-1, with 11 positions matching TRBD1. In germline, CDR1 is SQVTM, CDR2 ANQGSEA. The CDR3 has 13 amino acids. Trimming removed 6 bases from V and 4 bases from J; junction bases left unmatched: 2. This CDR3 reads CSVGTGGYNEQFF. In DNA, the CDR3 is TGCAGCGTCGGGACAGGGGGGTACAATGAGCAGTTCTTC.

CDR3 sequence reads: CASRGEGSYEQYF. In DNA, the CDR3 is TGTGCCAGCAGGGGGGAAGGTTCCTACGAGCAGTACTTC. V usage is TRBV6-5 and J usage is TRBJ2-7; TRBD1 or TRBD2 may be the D gene (5 bases each). Germline lookup yields CDR1 MNHEY and CDR2 SVGAGI. CDR3 size: 13 residues. Between the trimmed V and J ends, which lost 6 bases and 1 base, there was a span of 10 bases.

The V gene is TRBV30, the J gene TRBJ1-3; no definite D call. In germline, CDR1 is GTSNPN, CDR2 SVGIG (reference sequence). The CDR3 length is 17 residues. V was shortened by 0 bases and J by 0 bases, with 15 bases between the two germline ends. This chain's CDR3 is CAWSVGDGLSSGNTIYF. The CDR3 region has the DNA TGTGCCTGGAGTGTAGGTGACGGCCTGAGCTCTGGAAACACCATATATTTT. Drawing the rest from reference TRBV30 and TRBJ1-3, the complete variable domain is SQTIHQWPATLVQPVGSPLSLECTVEGTSNPNLYWYRQAAGRGLQLLFYSVGIGQISSEVPQNLSASRPQDRQFILSSKKLLLSDSGFYLCAWSVGDGLSSGNTIYFGEGSWLTVV.

Here the CDR3 reads CASSQDPTGNSFDSPLHF. The CDR3 bases are TGTGCCAGCAGCCAAGATCCGACAGGCAATTCATTCGATTCACCCCTCCACTTT. This chain connects TRBV4-2 to TRBJ1-6; the D gene is possibly TRBD1 (6 bases). Germline V gene data show CDR1 as LGHNA and CDR2 as YNFKEQ. The V end was cut by 0 bases, the J end by 8 bases, with 20 bases between. This CDR3 is built from 18 residues.

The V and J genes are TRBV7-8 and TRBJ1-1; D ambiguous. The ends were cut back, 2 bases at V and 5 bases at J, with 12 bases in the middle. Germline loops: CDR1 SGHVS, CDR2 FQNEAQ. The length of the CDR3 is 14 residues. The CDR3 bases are TGTGCCAGCAGCTTACGTATTTGGAGGACTGAAGCTTTCTTT. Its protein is CASSLRIWRTEAFF.

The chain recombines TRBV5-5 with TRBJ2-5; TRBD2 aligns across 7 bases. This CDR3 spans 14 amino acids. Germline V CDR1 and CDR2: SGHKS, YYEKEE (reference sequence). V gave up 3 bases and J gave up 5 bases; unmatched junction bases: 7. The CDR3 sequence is CASSWGGSTETQYF. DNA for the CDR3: TGTGCCAGCAGCTGGGGGGGTAGCACCGAGACCCAGTACTTC.